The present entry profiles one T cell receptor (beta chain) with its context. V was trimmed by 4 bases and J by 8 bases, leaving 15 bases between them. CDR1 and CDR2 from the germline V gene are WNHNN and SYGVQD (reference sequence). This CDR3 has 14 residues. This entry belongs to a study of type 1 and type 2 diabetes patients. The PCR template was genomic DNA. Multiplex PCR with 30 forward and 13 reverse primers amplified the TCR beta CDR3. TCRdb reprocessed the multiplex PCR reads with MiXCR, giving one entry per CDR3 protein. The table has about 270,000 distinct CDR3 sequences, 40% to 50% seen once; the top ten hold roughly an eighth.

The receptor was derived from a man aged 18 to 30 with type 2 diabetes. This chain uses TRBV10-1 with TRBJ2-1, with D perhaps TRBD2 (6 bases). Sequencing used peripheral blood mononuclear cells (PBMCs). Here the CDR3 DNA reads TGCGCCAGCAGTGTGGCGGGGATTAACGATGAGCAGTTCTTC. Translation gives CASSVAGINDEQFF.